This TCR beta chain came from a study of post-analysis software for immune sequencing data. Study background: The disease courses spanned relapsing-remitting, secondary progressive and progressive-relapsing forms of multiple sclerosis.

Study results and caveats: Samples from a shared batch, those prepared together, strongly co-clustered by F measure. The study found significantly lower normalized Chao1 diversity in multiple sclerosis patients than in controls. Controls showed lower frequencies than patients for a few TRBV segments, and TRBV5-6, TRBV5-1 and TRBV20-1 were among these.

Unique molecular identifiers had been added to the TCR beta cDNA libraries. Input of roughly 0.95 to 10 million T cells yielded around 460,000 cDNA molecules. Via MiXCR, TCRdb re-called the PCR reads, giving one row per CDR3 protein. Of roughly 870,000 distinct CDR3 sequences listed, around 50% are singletons. Germline assignment: CDR1 SGHRS and CDR2 YFSETQ. This CDR3 comprises 15 residues. The V gene end was trimmed by 4 bases and the J gene end by 1 base; junction bases not matched to a gene: 6. This clonotype came up a few times. The antigen remains undetermined. The receptor comes from a girl aged 10 to 17 with multiple sclerosis. The chain is built from TRBV5-1 and TRBJ2-7; 9 bases align to TRBD2. Sequencing input: blood. The DNA for the CDR3 is TGCGCCAGCAGCCCCGGACTAGCGAGTTCCTACGAGCAGTACTTC. Its translation: CASSPGLASSYEQYF.